The next 14 T cell receptor beta chains were all read from a single sample in a study of shared clonotypes between healthy human individuals. Clones were read by immunoSEQ multiplex PCR, and TCRdb kept only the in-frame ones, dropping some. Among millions of clones listed, approximately 94% were seen once. What was sequenced was naive CD4+ T cells sorted from blood. Subset given: CD45RA+ positively selected. Every receptor here comes from a man aged 18 to 30 in good health.

The chain uses TRBV5-1 and TRBJ1-1; D unresolved. The V gene's germline CDR1 is SGHRS and CDR2 YFSETQ. This CDR3 spans 13 amino acids. Trimming took off 1 base at V and 6 bases at J, with 10 bases between the two ends. CDR3 residues: CASSLLTESEAFF. In nucleotides, the CDR3 is TGCGCCAGCAGCTTGCTAACGGAATCTGAAGCTTTCTTT.

The rearrangement joins TRBV25-1 to TRBJ1-5, with 9 bases aligning to TRBD1. V was pared by 4 bases and J by 9 bases, with 4 bases of the junction left unmatched. This CDR3 comprises 13 residues. Germline V gene data show CDR1 as MGHDK and CDR2 as SYGVNS. Here the CDR3 reads CASSGQGVSPQHF. CDR3 nucleotide sequence: TGTGCCAGCAGTGGACAGGGGGTATCGCCCCAGCATTTT. Variable domain in full (rest from reference TRBV25-1 and TRBJ1-5): EADIYQTPRYLVIGTGKKITLECSQTMGHDKMYWYQQDPGMELHLIHYSYGVNSTEKGDLSSESTVSRIRTEHFPLTLESARPSHTSQYLCASSGQGVSPQHFGDGTRLSIL.

A note on this clone: Other DNA sequences in the sample encode the same CDR3. This rearrangement joins TRBV28 to TRBJ1-6, with 8 nucleotides matching TRBD1. Looked up from germline, CDR1 is MDHEN and CDR2 is SYDVKM. The ends lost 2 bases at V and 6 bases at J; junction bases unmatched: 3. The CDR3 contains 15 residues. The CDR3 region is CASSLHRGFNSPLHF. DNA for the CDR3: TGTGCCAGCAGTTTACACAGGGGGTTTAATTCACCCCTCCACTTT.

The rearrangement links TRBV14 to TRBJ2-3; 7 bases align to TRBD2. CDR3 length: 16 amino acids. J gave up 0 bases and V 5 bases, and 8 bases lay outside the gene matches. The germline V gene has CDR1 SGHDN and CDR2 FVKESK. In nucleotides, the CDR3 is TGTGCCAGCAGCTCACACGGGGGACTAAGCACAGATACGCAGTATTTT. Translating gives CASSSHGGLSTDTQYF.

The rearrangement uses TRBV2 and TRBJ1-2, with a weak D call TRBD1 (5 bases). This CDR3 has 14 amino acids. Germline CDR1 and CDR2: SNHLY and FYNNEI. V was clipped by 7 bases and J by 4 bases, with 16 bases between them. CDR3 residues: CASIMDGGGYGYTF. Here the CDR3 DNA reads TGTGCCAGCATCATGGACGGGGGAGGCTATGGCTACACCTTC.

The CDR3 loop reads CASSLLGF. CDR3 in DNA: TGTGCCAGCAGCCTGCTGGGGTTT. The chain combines TRBV12-1 with TRBJ1-1. TRBV12-1 is a pseudogene. CDR3 length equals 8 residues.

The J gene is TRBJ2-1, the V gene TRBV9, with TRBD1 matching over 8 bases. Germline V gives CDR1 SGDLS, CDR2 YYNGEE. The CDR3 covers 14 residues. V lost 3 bases to trimming and J lost 6 bases; unmatched junction nucleotides: 5. For the CDR3, the DNA is TGTGCCAGCAGCGGGACAGGGTTTTTCAATGAGCAGTTCTTC. Its translation is CASSGTGFFNEQFF.

For this clone: One end of the junction fails to match germline, which may point to a read error. V and J are TRBV7-7 and TRBJ2-5; D gene ambiguous. Per the germline V gene, CDR1 is SSHAT and CDR2 is FNYEAQ (reference sequence). The CDR3 is made up of 14 amino acids. CDR3 loop: CASSLGLQGETQYF. In DNA form, the CDR3 reads TGTGCTAGCAGCTTAGGCCTGCAAGGGGAGACCCAGTACTTC.

The chain joins TRBV10-3 to TRBJ2-7; weak D call: TRBD2 (5 bases). V lost 7 bases to trimming and J lost 3 bases, with 10 bases between them. The CDR3 has 12 amino acids. Germline lookup yields CDR1 ENHRY and CDR2 SYGVKD. The chain's CDR3 is CAITDGGYEQYF. The CDR3 coding sequence is TGTGCCATCACCGATGGAGGCTACGAGCAGTACTTC.

The CDR3 DNA reads TGTGCCAGCAGCCGAGAACGAACAGATACGCAGTATTTT. Protein: CASSRERTDTQYF. The chain employs TRBV7-9 and TRBJ2-3; D unresolved. The CDR3 runs to 13 residues. With 5 bases removed from V and 3 bases from J, the gap between germline ends came to 9 bases. Germline CDR1 and CDR2: SEHNR and FQNEAQ (reference sequence).

The chain couples TRBV19 to TRBJ1-2, with D possibly being TRBD1 (5 bases). Trimming took 3 bases from V and 2 from J, leaving 13 bases between them. The CDR3 extends over 15 amino acids. Germline CDR1 is LNHDA and CDR2 is SQIVND (reference sequence). CDR3 bases: TGTGCCAGTAGTATTTATGACAGCGGAAACTATGGCTACACCTTC. Its protein product is CASSIYDSGNYGYTF.

The gene calls are TRBV7-2 and TRBJ2-4; 8 positions match TRBD2. The length of the CDR3 is 16 residues. Germline loops: CDR1 SGHTA, CDR2 FQGNSA. J lost 0 bases, V lost 1 base, and 2 bases had no gene match. DNA of the CDR3: TGTGCCAGCAGCTTAGGGGGACTAGTAGCCAAAAACATTCAGTACTTC. Translated: CASSLGGLVAKNIQYF.

J is TRBJ2-2 and V is TRBV10-3; 8 nucleotides match TRBD1. Germline V gene lookup returns CDR1 ENHRY and CDR2 SYGVKD. With V trimmed by 0 bases and J by 6 bases, 6 bases remained unmatched. The CDR3 has 16 residues. The CDR3 DNA reads as TGTGCCATCAGTGAGTCAATCAGGGGGCTCTCCGGGGAGCTGTTTTTT. Translated: CAISESIRGLSGELFF.

This chain links TRBV9 with TRBJ2-2, with no clear D. V lost 0 bases, J lost 4 bases, and 4 bases lay in between. This CDR3 spans 13 amino acids. Per germline, CDR1 SGDLS and CDR2 YYNGEE. The CDR3 DNA is TGTGCCAGCAGCGTAGAGGCCACCGGGGAGCTGTTTTTT. This gives the protein CASSVEATGELFF. The variable domain in full, completed from reference TRBV9 and TRBJ2-2, reads DSGVTQTPKHLITATGQRVTLRCSPRSGDLSVYWYQQSLDQGLQFLIQYYNGEERAKGNILERFSAQQFPDLHSELNLSSLELGDSALYFCASSVEATGELFFGEGSRLTVL.